A single sample is the source of the 27 T cell receptor beta chains below, sequenced in a study of CD8 T cells in acute hepatitis C reinfection. Time point indicated: naive CD8 control sorted from an acute-time-point sample. Using immunoSEQ multiplex PCR, the repertoire was profiled, and TCRdb retains in-frame clones only, with some absent. The data contain 30,000 to 40,000 clones, around nine tenths of them singletons. Sequencing used naive CD8+ T cells from PBMCs. The receptor source for this set is a young man with chronic hepatitis C.

The V and J genes are TRBV27 and TRBJ1-2; D uncertain. Trimming pared 3 bases from V and 4 bases from J, leaving 12 bases between. Germline-derived CDR1 and CDR2 are MNHEY and SMNVEV (reference sequence). The CDR3 spans 14 residues. CDR3 in amino acids: CASSFGRSGYGYTF. CDR3 bases: TGTGCCAGCAGTTTCGGGCGAAGCGGCTATGGCTACACCTTC.

The V and J genes are TRBV6-1 and TRBJ2-1; 7 bases are shared with TRBD2. The junction had 6 bases not matched to a gene; V was cut back by 4 bases and J by 0 bases. Germline V gene data show CDR1 as MNHNS and CDR2 as SASEGT. The CDR3 loop spans 16 amino acids. The CDR3 DNA reads as TGTGCCAGCAGTGGGCGGACTAGGAGCTCCTACAATGAGCAGTTCTTC. Translating gives CASSGRTRSSYNEQFF.

The chain uses TRBV27 and TRBJ2-1, with D tentatively TRBD1 (5 bases). This CDR3 comprises 13 residues. Germline CDR1 and CDR2: MNHEY and SMNVEV (reference sequence). Deletions cut 3 bases from V and 6 bases from J, with 9 bases between. The CDR3 spells CASSFNRLNEQFF. As DNA, the CDR3 is TGTGCCAGCAGTTTCAACAGGCTCAATGAGCAGTTCTTC.

The J gene is TRBJ1-2, the V gene TRBV6-1; D is unresolved. With 7 bases removed from V and 3 bases from J, the gap between germline ends came to 6 bases. CDR3 size: 11 residues. Germline loops: CDR1 MNHNS, CDR2 SASEGT. CDR3 sequence (DNA): TGTGCCAGCACCCAGGACTATGGCTACACCTTC. Protein: CASTQDYGYTF.

V and J are TRBV2 and TRBJ2-7; D possibly corresponds to TRBD1 (5 bases). The V end lost 7 bases, the J end lost 3 bases, and 13 bases lay between the germline ends. CDR1 is SNHLY and CDR2 is FYNNEI in the germline V gene. This CDR3 is 13 amino acids long. CDR3 DNA sequence: TGTGCCAGCAATGGGGTAGGGGACTACGAGCAGTACTTC. Translating it yields CASNGVGDYEQYF.

The J gene is TRBJ2-1, the V gene TRBV7-9; D unresolved. The length of the CDR3 is 14 residues. V lost 6 bases to trimming and J lost 0 bases, with 9 bases between them. The germline V gene encodes CDR1 SEHNR and CDR2 FQNEAQ (reference sequence). The CDR3 loop is CASSAPSSYNEQFF. CDR3 bases: TGTGCCAGCAGTGCCCCGTCCTCCTACAATGAGCAGTTCTTC.

As DNA, the CDR3 is TGTGCCAGTAGTGCGGGACAGGGGGTCTACGAGCAGTACTTC. This codes for CASSAGQGVYEQYF. This sequence joins TRBV19 and TRBJ2-7; 11 bases agree with TRBD1. The CDR3 is 14 residues long. Germline loops: CDR1 LNHDA, CDR2 SQIVND (reference sequence). Trimming took 5 bases from V and 3 from J; bases not matched to a gene: 3.

The V gene is TRBV4-1, the J gene TRBJ2-5; D gene uncertain. The germline V and J ends were trimmed by 0 bases and 5 bases, with 10 bases remaining between them. CDR1 is MGHRA, CDR2 YSYEKL, per germline. This CDR3 contains 14 residues. CDR3 region: CASSQERLEETQYF. Written as DNA, the CDR3 is TGCGCCAGCAGCCAAGAGCGTCTAGAGGAGACCCAGTACTTC.

The rearrangement joins TRBV9 to TRBJ1-2; D gene ambiguous. Trimming pared 4 bases from V and 2 bases from J, leaving 15 bases between. This CDR3 contains 15 residues. Per the germline V gene, CDR1 is SGDLS and CDR2 is YYNGEE. The CDR3 is CASSQPLQGNYGYTF. DNA of the CDR3: TGTGCCAGCAGCCAGCCCCTCCAAGGGAACTATGGCTACACCTTC.

The genes are TRBV27 and TRBJ1-2, with 7 bases identical to TRBD1. The V and J ends lost 5 bases and 2 bases, in that order; junction bases with no gene match: 5. This CDR3 has 14 residues. CDR1 and CDR2 from the germline V gene are MNHEY and SMNVEV (reference sequence). CDR3 residues: CASSKGASNYGYTF. The DNA for the CDR3 is TGTGCCAGCAGTAAGGGGGCATCCAACTATGGCTACACCTTC.

This clone is a singleton in its sample. The chain uses TRBV20-1 and TRBJ2-2; D is ambiguous. This CDR3 has 11 residues. Germline V lookup: CDR1 DFQATT, CDR2 SNEGSKA (reference sequence). The V and J ends lost 0 bases and 4 bases respectively, with 0 bases between them. The CDR3 coding sequence is TGCAGTGCTAGAGACACCGGGGAGCTGTTTTTT. Its translation is CSARDTGELFF.

The rearrangement uses TRBV2 and TRBJ2-7, with D tentatively TRBD1 or TRBD2 (5 bases each). Trimming pared 7 bases from V and 3 bases from J, leaving 16 bases between. The CDR3 length is 14 residues. Germline loops: CDR1 SNHLY, CDR2 FYNNEI. This CDR3 reads CASMRDRFGYEQYF. CDR3 coding DNA: TGTGCCAGCATGAGGGACCGGTTCGGCTACGAGCAGTACTTC.

The chain employs TRBV19 and TRBJ1-2, with a weak D call TRBD1 (5 bases). The germline gives CDR1 LNHDA, CDR2 SQIVND (reference sequence). This CDR3 is built from 14 residues. The germline V and J ends were trimmed by 10 bases and 2 bases, with 17 bases remaining between them. The CDR3 region is CATTPPGSNYGYTF. CDR3 nucleotides: TGTGCCACAACCCCTCCAGGGTCGAACTATGGCTACACCTTC. Based on the CDR3 plus reference TRBV19 and TRBJ1-2, the full variable domain is DGGITQSPKYLFRKEGQNVTLSCEQNLNHDAMYWYRQDPGQGLRLIYYSQIVNDFQKGDIAEGYSVSREKKESFPLTVTSAQKNPTAFYLCATTPPGSNYGYTFGSGTRLTVV.

V usage is TRBV4-1 and J usage is TRBJ2-7; 8 nucleotides agree with TRBD2. The CDR3 extends over 15 amino acids. The ends lost 3 bases at V and 2 bases at J; junction bases unmatched: 6. Germline V CDR1 and CDR2: MGHRA, YSYEKL. The CDR3 nucleotides are TGCGCCAGCAGCCAGGGACTAGGGTCCCCCTACGAGCAGTACTTC. As protein: CASSQGLGSPYEQYF.

J is TRBJ2-7 and V is TRBV10-2; D remains ambiguous. Germline V CDR1 and CDR2: WSHSY, SAAADI. The V gene lost 3 bases and the J gene lost 4 bases, with 4 bases spanning the gap. This CDR3 contains 11 residues. Written as DNA, the CDR3 is TGCGCCAGCAGTGACCTATACGAGCAGTACTTC. This encodes CASSDLYEQYF.

The chain couples TRBV27 to TRBJ2-4; no definite D call. The CDR3 extends over 18 amino acids. V was trimmed by 5 bases and J by 3 bases, leaving 23 bases between them. Germline CDR1 MNHEY, CDR2 SMNVEV (reference sequence). CDR3 bases: TGTGCCAGCAGTCGGGCCTCAACTGGAGCCCCAGGCAAAAACATTCAGTACTTC. Amino acids: CASSRASTGAPGKNIQYF.

The chain joins TRBV9 to TRBJ2-1; 8 nucleotides agree with TRBD2. Trimming at V came to 3 bases and at J to 6 bases, leaving 8 bases not matched to a gene. The CDR3 loop spans 15 amino acids. Looked up from germline, CDR1 is SGDLS and CDR2 is YYNGEE. CDR3 DNA: TGTGCCAGCAGCGATCACGGGGGGGCGATCAATGAGCAGTTCTTC. Translated, it gives CASSDHGGAINEQFF.

The V call is TRBV15, the J call TRBJ2-1; 10 nucleotides agree with TRBD2. V was pared by 5 bases and J by 1 base, with 5 bases of the junction left unmatched. This CDR3 spans 16 amino acids. Germline loops: CDR1 LNHNV, CDR2 YYDKDF (reference sequence). The CDR3 coding sequence is TGTGCCACCAGCGCCGCTAGCGGGAGTTCCTACAATGAGCAGTTCTTC. This codes for CATSAASGSSYNEQFF.

This chain joins TRBV13 and TRBJ2-5; a weak D match, TRBD2 (5 bases). CDR3 length: 15 amino acids. The V gene lost 5 bases and the J gene lost 1 base, with 14 bases spanning the gap. Germline values: CDR1 PRHDT, CDR2 FYEKMQ (reference sequence). The CDR3 spells CASSARLGSQETQYF. The CDR3 DNA reads TGTGCCAGCAGCGCCCGGCTAGGGAGCCAAGAGACCCAGTACTTC.

The chain links TRBV4-3 to TRBJ2-7; 11 bases match TRBD1. Germline V gene lookup returns CDR1 LGHNA and CDR2 YSLEER. The trim removed 4 bases at V and 4 bases at J, leaving 3 bases unmatched. This CDR3 is built from 14 residues. CDR3 residues: CASSPGQGEYEQYF. The CDR3 DNA reads TGCGCCAGCAGCCCGGGACAGGGGGAATACGAGCAGTACTTC.

This clone was seen only once. The rearrangement joins TRBV9 to TRBJ2-1; possible D gene TRBD2, 5 bases. The CDR3 is 17 residues long. CDR1 and CDR2 (germline): SGDLS, YYNGEE. Trimming cost V 2 bases and J 3 bases, with 18 bases left between them. CDR3 protein: CASSVPEERNFYNEQFF. In DNA, the CDR3 is TGTGCCAGCAGCGTCCCCGAGGAGCGGAACTTCTACAATGAGCAGTTCTTC.

This clone was counted once. This chain links TRBV5-4 with TRBJ2-5; possible D gene TRBD2, 6 bases. Germline-derived CDR1 and CDR2 are SGHNT and YYREEE (reference sequence). CDR3 size: 14 residues. V was pared by 0 bases and J by 2 bases, with 8 bases between. In DNA, the CDR3 is TGTGCCAGCAGCTTGGGACTAGAGCAAGAGACCCAGTACTTC. As protein: CASSLGLEQETQYF.

The chain uses TRBV7-9 and TRBJ1-1, with unresolved D. The V end lost 5 bases, the J end lost 1 base, and 8 bases lay between the germline ends. Germline V gene data show CDR1 as SEHNR and CDR2 as FQNEAQ (reference sequence). The CDR3 runs 13 residues. CDR3 DNA: TGTGCCAGCAGCGTCGAAGGGAACACTGAAGCTTTCTTT. It encodes CASSVEGNTEAFF. Drawing the rest from reference TRBV7-9 and TRBJ1-1, the complete variable domain is DTGVSQNPRHKITKRGQNVTFRCDPISEHNRLYWYRQTLGQGPEFLTYFQNEAQLEKSRLLSDRFSAERPKGSFSTLEIQRTEQGDSAMYLCASSVEGNTEAFFGQGTRLTVV.

V and J are TRBV6-1 and TRBJ2-3; TRBD2 is a possible D gene (5 bases). V shed 4 bases and J shed 3 bases, with 17 bases lying between them. The CDR3 totals 16 residues. Germline CDR1 reads MNHNS; CDR2 reads SASEGT. The CDR3: CASSAVAGEYTDTQYF. The CDR3 DNA sequence: TGTGCCAGCAGTGCCGTCGCCGGGGAATATACAGATACGCAGTATTTT.

CDR3 loop: CAWSQLAGVDNEQFF. The CDR3 DNA reads as TGTGCCTGGAGTCAGCTAGCGGGAGTCGACAATGAGCAGTTCTTC. J is TRBJ2-1 and V is TRBV30; the match to TRBD2 covers 10 bases. Germline values: CDR1 GTSNPN, CDR2 SVGIG (reference sequence). This CDR3 spans 15 amino acids. The V gene end was trimmed by 2 bases and the J gene end by 5 bases; junction bases not matched to a gene: 6.

The rearrangement links TRBV15 to TRBJ1-5, with D hard to call. This CDR3 is 15 amino acids long. Germline V gene lookup returns CDR1 LNHNV and CDR2 YYDKDF (reference sequence). V was pared by 3 bases and J by 3 bases, with 12 bases between. The CDR3 DNA is TGTGCCACCAGCAGTGAAAGATCTTCCAATCAGCCCCAGCATTTT. This gives the protein CATSSERSSNQPQHF.

This clone was counted a few times. This sequence joins TRBV5-1 and TRBJ1-5; tentatively, D is TRBD1 (5 bases). Germline V gives CDR1 SGHRS, CDR2 YFSETQ. V lost 0 bases to trimming and J lost 0 bases, with 7 bases between them. The CDR3 is made up of 15 amino acids. CDR3 residues: CASSLGGVSNQPQHF. CDR3 bases: TGCGCCAGCAGCTTGGGAGGGGTTAGCAATCAGCCCCAGCATTTT. Looking up the rest from reference TRBV5-1 and TRBJ1-5 gives the full variable domain: KAGVTQTPRYLIKTRGQQVTLSCSPISGHRSVSWYQQTPGQGLQFLFEYFSETQRNKGNFPGRFSGRQFSNSRSEMNVSTLELGDSALYLCASSLGGVSNQPQHFGDGTRLSIL.